The 30 T cell receptor beta chains below all came from one sample that was sequenced in a study of metastatic and nonmetastatic thyroid tumors. Thyroid surgery took place with no prior treatment in any patient. TCRdb re-called clones from the PCR reads using MiXCR. Among 12,000 or so clones listed, more than 30% were seen once. Sequenced material: tumor tissue. The receptors come from a female donor with papillary thyroid cancer or a benign thyroid nodule (not recorded which). Some clones in this sample may be carry-over from other donors' samples.

The chain is built from TRBV15 and TRBJ1-5; TRBD1 agrees at 9 bases. There are 14 residues in the CDR3. Germline values: CDR1 LNHNV, CDR2 YYDKDF (reference sequence). V lost 3 bases and J lost 5; bases outside the gene matches: 2. CDR3 residues: CATSRRTGDQPQHF. In DNA form, the CDR3 reads TGTGCCACCAGCAGGCGGACAGGGGATCAGCCCCAGCATTTT.

This clone is labeled as medium-sized (0.01 to 0.1%). The DNA of the CDR3 is TGCGCCAGCAGCTGGTTTAGCGGCTCCTCCTACGAGCAGTACTTC. This sequence encodes CASSWFSGSSYEQYF. This sequence joins TRBV5-1 and TRBJ2-7; maybe TRBD2 (6 bases). Germline V gives CDR1 SGHRS, CDR2 YFSETQ. Deletions cut 3 bases from V and 0 bases from J, with 13 bases between. The CDR3 contains 15 residues. Supplemented by reference TRBV5-1 and TRBJ2-7, the full variable domain reads KAGVTQTPRYLIKTRGQQVTLSCSPISGHRSVSWYQQTPGQGLQFLFEYFSETQRNKGNFPGRFSGRQFSNSRSEMNVSTLELGDSALYLCASSWFSGSSYEQYFGPGTRLTVT.

The chain has TRBV5-1 and TRBJ1-3, with D tentatively TRBD1 (5 bases). This CDR3 region has 16 residues. The V gene lost 0 bases and the J gene lost 4 bases, with 14 bases spanning the gap. Germline assignment: CDR1 SGHRS and CDR2 YFSETQ. In DNA form, the CDR3 reads TGCGCCAGCAGCTTGGCTACGAGGGGATCCGGAAACACCATATATTTT. As protein: CASSLATRGSGNTIYF.

This chain joins TRBV5-1 and TRBJ1-4, with TRBD1 identical over 9 bases. The J segment lost 4 bases and the V segment lost 4 bases, leaving 5 bases of the junction unmatched. CDR1 is SGHRS and CDR2 is YFSETQ in the germline V gene. This CDR3 contains 15 residues. CDR3 region: CASSIGQGFNEKLFF. Here the CDR3 DNA reads TGCGCCAGCAGCATCGGACAGGGGTTTAATGAAAAACTGTTTTTT.

This clone is medium-sized within its sample. This chain joins TRBV9 and TRBJ1-1; weak D call: TRBD1 (6 bases). The CDR3 has 15 amino acids. Germline V gene data show CDR1 as SGDLS and CDR2 as YYNGEE. V shed 0 bases and J shed 3 bases, with 12 bases lying between them. CDR3 region: CASSVGLGGDTEAFF. The CDR3 coding sequence is TGTGCCAGCAGCGTAGGGCTGGGGGGCGACACTGAAGCTTTCTTT.

This clone is labeled medium-sized. The chain recombines TRBV18 with TRBJ2-1; D might be TRBD1 or TRBD2, each matching 7 bases. Trimming pared 3 bases from V and 7 bases from J, leaving 19 bases between. This CDR3 spans 16 amino acids. In germline, CDR1 is KGHSH, CDR2 LQKENI. The CDR3 sequence is CASSPRDRSLANEQFF. CDR3 nucleotide sequence: TGTGCCAGCTCACCTCGGGACAGATCACTAGCGAATGAGCAGTTCTTC.

The chain carries TRBV11-2 and TRBJ1-1, with a possible D match to TRBD1 (5 bases). Looked up from germline, CDR1 is SGHAT and CDR2 is FQNNGV. CDR3 length: 15 residues. Trimming took 5 bases from V and 0 from J, leaving 13 bases between them. The CDR3 protein is CASSSITGLNTEAFF. CDR3 DNA: TGTGCCAGCAGCAGTATTACAGGATTGAACACTGAAGCTTTCTTT.

Notes on this clone: A read error may produce the germline difference seen at one junction end. V gene TRBV12-3 or TRBV12-4 combines with J gene TRBJ2-2, with TRBD1 identical over 7 bases. This CDR3 comprises 17 residues. The CDR3 reads CASSQCTGASNTGELFF. In nucleotides, the CDR3 is TGTGCCAGCAGTCAATGTACAGGGGCTTCGAACACCGGTGAGCTGTTTTTT.

This clone was picked up many times. The chain carries TRBV5-6 and TRBJ1-2; 9 bases match TRBD1. Germline lookup yields CDR1 SGHDT and CDR2 YYEEEE. Trimming took 6 bases from V and 2 from J; bases not matched to a gene: 11. The CDR3 loop spans 16 amino acids. As DNA, the CDR3 is TGTGCCAGCACCCCAACAGGGGGCTCGATAAACTATGGCTACACCTTC. Its translation is CASTPTGGSINYGYTF.

This clone was seen repeatedly, ten times or more. A read error may be the cause here, since a much bigger clone is one base away. Distinct nucleotide sequences in the sample also encode this CDR3. V and J are TRBV6-4 and TRBJ2-7; 10 positions agree with TRBD2. The germline CDR1 and CDR2 sequences are MRHNA and SNTAGT. The CDR3 is made up of 13 amino acids. V gave up 10 bases and J gave up 2 bases; unmatched junction bases: 5. The CDR3 protein is CANTSGRAYEQYF. As DNA, the CDR3 is TGTGCCAACACCAGCGGGAGGGCCTACGAGCAGTACTTC.

Details on this clone: At one boundary the junction diverges from the germline segment, which might be a read error. The DNA of the CDR3 is TGTGCCAGCATCCCTAGCAGGCTTGGGGGTTACGAGCAGTATTTC. Translating gives CASIPSRLGGYEQYF. The chain couples TRBV11-3 to TRBJ2-7; D possibly uses TRBD1 or TRBD2 (5 bases each). Germline V gives CDR1 SGHNT, CDR2 YENEEA. This CDR3 is built from 15 residues.

This clone was seen only a few times. V usage is TRBV6-1 and J usage is TRBJ1-2, with 7 bases matching TRBD1. V lost 5 bases to trimming and J lost 1 base; unmatched junction nucleotides: 7. In germline, CDR1 is MNHNS, CDR2 SASEGT. The CDR3 has 15 residues. Written as DNA, the CDR3 is TGTGCCAGCAGTCGAACAGGGGCCCTTAACTATGGCTACACCTTC. Translated: CASSRTGALNYGYTF.

Only a few counts were recorded for this clone. V usage is TRBV2 and J usage is TRBJ2-7; D gene unclear. CDR1 SNHLY and CDR2 FYNNEI come from the germline V gene. This CDR3 has 13 residues. Trimming removed 2 bases at V and 6 bases at J, with 11 bases between. The CDR3 nucleotides read TGTGCCAGCAGTGAACCCTTTAGGCCCGAGCAGTACTTC. It specifies CASSEPFRPEQYF.

By share, this clone counts as medium-sized. This chain links TRBV6-5 with TRBJ2-1; the match to TRBD2 covers 9 bases. V shed 0 bases and J 5 bases; nucleotides not matched to a gene: 5. The CDR3 totals 16 residues. Germline CDR1 MNHEY, CDR2 SVGAGI. The chain's CDR3 is CASSYSAGGDNNEQFF. The DNA of the CDR3 is TGTGCCAGCAGTTACTCGGCGGGGGGGGATAACAATGAGCAGTTCTTC.

In its sample, this clone is medium-sized. The rearrangement uses TRBV20-1 and TRBJ1-5; 10 bases match TRBD1. Germline assignment: CDR1 DFQATT and CDR2 SNEGSKA (reference sequence). There are 14 residues in the CDR3. After removal of 6 bases from V and 6 bases from J, the junction contained 8 bases not matched to a gene. The CDR3 bases are TGCAGTGCCTCCACCGGGACAGGGGCTCAGCCCCAGCATTTT. Protein: CSASTGTGAQPQHF.

Here the CDR3 DNA reads TGTGCCAGCAGTAACGCCGGGGCAGGGTCCCCTTGCACAGATACGCAGTATTTT. This sequence encodes CASSNAGAGSPCTDTQYF. The V call is TRBV28, the J call TRBJ2-3; D could derive from TRBD1 or TRBD2 (5 bases each). Germline loops: CDR1 MDHEN, CDR2 SYDVKM. This CDR3 has 18 residues. Trimming left V 5 bases short and J 1 base short, with 22 bases between.

The chain joins TRBV7-2 to TRBJ2-1, with 7 bases that match TRBD2. The J segment lost 6 bases and the V segment lost 0 bases, leaving 8 bases of the junction unmatched. The CDR3 is made up of 16 amino acids. Germline assignment: CDR1 SGHTA and CDR2 FQGNSA. The CDR3 loop reads CASSLAGGPTLNEQFF. The CDR3 DNA reads as TGTGCCAGCAGCTTAGCGGGAGGGCCGACTCTCAATGAGCAGTTCTTC.

This clone was found a few times. The conserved phenylalanine or tryptophan is not found at the CDR3 terminus, so this likely reflects a read error. The chain recombines TRBV12-5 with TRBJ2-7, with D maybe TRBD1 (6 bases). This CDR3 has 14 amino acids. The V end lost 7 bases, the J end lost 2 bases, and 15 bases lay between the germline ends. Per the germline V gene, CDR1 is LGHNT and CDR2 is FRNRAP. The CDR3: CASATQGHAYEQYL. CDR3 DNA: TGTGCTAGTGCCACTCAGGGGCATGCCTACGAGCAGTACTTA.

V and J are TRBV7-3 and TRBJ1-2; 8 nucleotides line up with TRBD1. V lost 5 bases and J lost 10; bases outside the gene matches: 12. The germline V gene encodes CDR1 SGHTA and CDR2 FQGTGA. CDR3 size: 14 residues. This CDR3 is CASSPDREGSVYTF. In DNA form, the CDR3 reads TGTGCCAGCAGCCCGGACAGGGAAGGGAGTGTCTACACCTTC.

Sample share makes this clone medium-sized. The rearrangement uses TRBV4-1 and TRBJ2-2; TRBD2 aligns across 8 bases. In germline, CDR1 is MGHRA, CDR2 YSYEKL. The CDR3 spans 17 residues. V was clipped by 4 bases and J by 4 bases; unmatched bases: 11. This chain's CDR3 is CASSPQISGDLTGELFF. For the CDR3, the DNA is TGCGCCAGCAGCCCCCAGATTAGCGGGGACCTCACCGGGGAGCTGTTTTTT.

The V call is TRBV30, the J call TRBJ1-3; D is unclear. This CDR3 has 14 amino acids. The germline V gene has CDR1 GTSNPN and CDR2 SVGIG (reference sequence). V lost 0 bases and J 0 bases, leaving 6 bases between the germline ends. The CDR3 region is CAWSVRGSGNTIYF. The CDR3 DNA sequence: TGTGCCTGGAGTGTACGAGGCTCTGGAAACACCATATATTTT.

As for this clone: At one boundary the junction diverges from the germline segment, which might be a read error. The V gene is TRBV12-3 or TRBV12-4, the J gene TRBJ2-3, with 7 bases fitting TRBD1. The CDR3 is 16 residues long. CDR3 sequence: CASSRNRGPSTYTQYF. In DNA, the CDR3 is TGTGCCAGCAGTCGCAACAGGGGTCCTAGCACATATACACAGTATTTT.

Points on this clone: Mismatch with germline at one junction end may stem from a read error. In the same sample, other DNA sequences code for this CDR3. The chain carries TRBV6-1 and TRBJ1-1; tentatively, D is TRBD1 (6 bases). The CDR3 runs 13 residues. The germline gives CDR1 MNHNS, CDR2 SASEGT. Here the CDR3 reads CASSDKGGNEAFF. In DNA, the CDR3 is TGCGCCAGCAGTGACAAGGGGGGTAATGAAGCTTTCTTT.

This clone rates as medium-sized. J is TRBJ2-7 and V is TRBV13, with D maybe TRBD1 (6 bases). Trimming took off 5 bases at V and 6 bases at J, with 11 bases between the two ends. This CDR3 is 12 amino acids long. Germline V gene data show CDR1 as PRHDT and CDR2 as FYEKMQ (reference sequence). CDR3 nucleotide sequence: TGTGCCAGCAGCCAAAGGGGGTTCGAGCAGTACTTC. Translated, it gives CASSQRGFEQYF.

By frequency in the sample, this clone is medium-sized. The chain has TRBV20-1 and TRBJ2-1, with TRBD2 matching over 8 bases. The CDR3 covers 14 residues. Germline CDR1 reads DFQATT; CDR2 reads SNEGSKA (reference sequence). With 3 bases clipped from V and 0 bases from J, the junction kept 1 base outside the gene matches. CDR3 residues: CSASGRASYNEQFF. The CDR3 nucleotides are TGCAGTGCTAGCGGGAGGGCCTCCTACAATGAGCAGTTCTTC.

This clone has only a few counts. The junction shows a germline mismatch at one end, possibly a read error. The rearrangement uses TRBV6-1 and TRBJ1-6; 8 nucleotides line up with TRBD1. Germline V gene lookup returns CDR1 MNHNS and CDR2 SASEGT. The CDR3 has 14 residues. In nucleotides, the CDR3 is TGTACCAGCAGTGAGGGACAGGATAATTCACCCCTCCACTTT. Its protein product is CTSSEGQDNSPLHF.

This clone was seen many times. The V gene is TRBV5-6, the J gene TRBJ2-3, with 8 bases fitting TRBD2. The length of the CDR3 is 16 residues. The V segment lost 0 bases and the J segment 2 bases; nucleotides outside the gene matches: 5. Germline assignment: CDR1 SGHDT and CDR2 YYEEEE. The chain's CDR3 is CASSLESGRYTDTQYF. The CDR3 nucleotides read TGTGCCAGCAGCTTGGAAAGCGGGAGATACACAGATACGCAGTATTTT.

By proportion, this clone is medium-sized. The chain recombines TRBV20-1 with TRBJ1-5; D might be TRBD1 (6 bases). Germline CDR1 is DFQATT and CDR2 is SNEGSKA (reference sequence). The CDR3 is 14 amino acids. The V and J ends lost 6 bases and 0 bases respectively, with 12 bases between them. Here the CDR3 reads CSAEDRYSNQPQHF. CDR3 DNA: TGCAGTGCCGAGGACAGATATAGCAATCAGCCCCAGCATTTT.

This clone is judged medium-sized. The germline gene is not matched at one end of the junction; a read error may be the cause. The chain couples TRBV27 to TRBJ2-7, with TRBD1 as a possible D gene (6 bases). Germline lookup yields CDR1 MNHEY and CDR2 SMNVEV (reference sequence). The CDR3 runs to 12 residues. The CDR3 reads CASAPPDSPPNF. CDR3 DNA sequence: TGTGCCAGCGCACCCCCGGACAGCCCACCAAACTTC.

This clone was counted at least ten times. Within the sample, other DNA sequences also encode this same CDR3. V gene TRBV2 combines with J gene TRBJ2-5, with D maybe TRBD1 (6 bases). Per germline, CDR1 SNHLY and CDR2 FYNNEI. The CDR3 runs 16 residues. V was trimmed by 6 bases and J by 0 bases, leaving 17 bases between them. CDR3 loop: CASRRPGTLNQETQYF. The CDR3 nucleotides read TGTGCCAGCAGACGCCCGGGGACACTAAACCAAGAGACCCAGTACTTC.